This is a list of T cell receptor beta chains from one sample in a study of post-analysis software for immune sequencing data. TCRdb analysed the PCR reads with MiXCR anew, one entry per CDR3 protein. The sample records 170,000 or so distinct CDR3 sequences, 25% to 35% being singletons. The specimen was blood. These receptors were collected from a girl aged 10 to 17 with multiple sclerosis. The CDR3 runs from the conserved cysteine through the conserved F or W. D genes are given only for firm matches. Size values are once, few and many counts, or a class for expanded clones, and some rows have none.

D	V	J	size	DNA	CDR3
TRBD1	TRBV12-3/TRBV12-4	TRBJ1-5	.	TGTGCCAGCAGTGGAAAGGACAGGGGAGAAAATCAGCCCCAGCATTTT	CASSGKDRGENQPQHF
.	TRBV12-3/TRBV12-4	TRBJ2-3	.	TGTGCCAGCAGTCCCCAGGGTCGGAGGGGGAACGCAGATACGCAGTATTTT	CASSPQGRRGNADTQYF
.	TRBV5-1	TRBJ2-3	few	TGCGCCAGCAGCCCAGCTAGGGGGACAGATACGCAGTATTTT	CASSPARGTDTQYF
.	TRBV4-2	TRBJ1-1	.	TGTGCCAGCAGCCACTCGGGGAACACTGAAGCTTTCTTT	CASSHSGNTEAFF
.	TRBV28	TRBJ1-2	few	TGTGCCAGCAGTGTCTATGACAGACCCTACTATGGCTACACCTTC	CASSVYDRPYYGYTF
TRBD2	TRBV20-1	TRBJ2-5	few	TGCAGTGCTAGAGCAGCGGGAGTTATAGGAGAGACCCAGTACTTC	CSARAAGVIGETQYF
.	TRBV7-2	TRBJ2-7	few	TGTGCCAGCAGCACCCCCCTGGGGGAGCAGTACTTC	CASSTPLGEQYF
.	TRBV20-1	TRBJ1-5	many	TGCAGTGCTAGAGCCATAAAGGGGGGACGTGAGCAGCCCCAGCATTTT	CSARAIKGGREQPQHF
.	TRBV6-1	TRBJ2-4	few	TGTGCCGGCAACGACGGAGCCAAAAACATTCAGTACTTC	CAGNDGAKNIQYF
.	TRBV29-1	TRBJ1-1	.	TGCAGCGTTGAGGGAGGGGTGTACACTGAAGCTTTCTTT	CSVEGGVYTEAFF
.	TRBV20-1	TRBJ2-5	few	TGCAGTGCTAGAGTACCACAGGGAACCAATGAGCAGTACTTC	CSARVPQGTNEQYF
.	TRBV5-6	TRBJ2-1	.	TGTGCCAGCAGCTTGCGCGGGATCTCCTACAATGAGCAGTTCTTC	CASSLRGISYNEQFF
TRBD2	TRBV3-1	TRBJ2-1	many	TGTGCCAGCAGCCAAGTACCGACTAGCGTCGGCAATGAGCAGTTCTTC	CASSQVPTSVGNEQFF
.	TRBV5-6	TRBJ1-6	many	TGTGCCAGCAGCTTGGAACACGAGAGTAATTCACCCCTCCACTTT	CASSLEHESNSPLHF
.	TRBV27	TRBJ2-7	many	TGTGCCAGCAGGAACACCTACGAGCAGTACTTC	CASRNTYEQYF
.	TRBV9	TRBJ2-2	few	TGTGCCAGCGCCTTGCTCTCTCGCGCCGGGGAGCTGTTTTTT	CASALLSRAGELFF
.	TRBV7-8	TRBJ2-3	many	TGTGCCAGCAGCTTAGGAGCGGGACACACAGATACGCAGTATTTT	CASSLGAGHTDTQYF
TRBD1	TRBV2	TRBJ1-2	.	TGTGCCAGCAGCCGTCGTTCGGGACAGGGCCCTTATGGCTACACCTTC	CASSRRSGQGPYGYTF
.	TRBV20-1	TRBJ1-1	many	TGCAGTGCTAGGAGGGGGGAGGGTAACACTGAAGCTTTCTTT	CSARRGEGNTEAFF
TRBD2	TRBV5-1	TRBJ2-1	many	TGCGCCAGCAGCTTGATGGCGGGAGCGTCCTACAATGAGCAGTTCTTC	CASSLMAGASYNEQFF
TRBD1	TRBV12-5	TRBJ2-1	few	TGTGCTAGTGGGGGGACAGGTTTCTACAATGAGCAGTTCTTC	CASGGTGFYNEQFF
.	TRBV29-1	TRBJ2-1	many	TGCAGCGTTGAAGATCAGGGGGGAGTAGGGATCAATGAGCAGTTCTTC	CSVEDQGGVGINEQFF
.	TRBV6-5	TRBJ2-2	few	TGTGCCAGCAGTTGGAGTGGGGGCACCGGGGAGCTGTTTTTT	CASSWSGGTGELFF
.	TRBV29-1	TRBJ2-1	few	TGCAGCGTGGGACCCAGGGGGGAGTTCTTC	CSVGPRGEFF
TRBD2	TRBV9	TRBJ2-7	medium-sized	TGTGCCAGCAGCGTAGAGCCTAGCGGGAGCTACGAGCAGTACTTC	CASSVEPSGSYEQYF
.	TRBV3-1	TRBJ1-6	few	TGTGCCAGCAGCCAAGGAAGTTCACCCCTCCACTTT	CASSQGSSPLHF
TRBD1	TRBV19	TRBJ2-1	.	TGTGCCAGTAGTGAACCAGGGGGACGGGACAATGAGCAGTTCTTC	CASSEPGGRDNEQFF
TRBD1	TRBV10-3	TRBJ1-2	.	TGTGCCGCAACGGGACAGGGGGCTTTTGGCTACACCTTC	CAATGQGAFGYTF
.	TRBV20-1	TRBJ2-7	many	TGCAGTTGTCTGCTCCTGGTCGGTCCCGAGCAGTACTTC	CSCLLLVGPEQYF
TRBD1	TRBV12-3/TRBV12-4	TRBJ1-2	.	TGTGCCAGCAGTTCCTCGGGGACAGATGGCTACACCTTC	CASSSSGTDGYTF
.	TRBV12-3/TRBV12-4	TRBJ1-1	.	TGTGCCAGCAGTTGGAAAAATGGAGCTTTCTTT	CASSWKNGAFF
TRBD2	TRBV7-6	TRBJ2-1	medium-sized	TGTGCCAGCAGCCCGCAGCGGGAAGGGAATGAGCAGTTCTTC	CASSPQREGNEQFF
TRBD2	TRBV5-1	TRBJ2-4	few	TGCGCCAGCAGCCATGGGCCAGCGGGAGTGGGAGAGCAGTACTTC	CASSHGPAGVGEQYF
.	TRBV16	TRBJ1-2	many	TGTGCCAGCAGCCAGGGGCAGGACTATGGCTACACCTTC	CASSQGQDYGYTF
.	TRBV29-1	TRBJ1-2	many	TGCAGCGTTGATATCGATCGGCCTTGGACCTATGGCTACACCTTC	CSVDIDRPWTYGYTF
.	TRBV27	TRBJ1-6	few	TGTGCCAGCAGTTTACCCCAGCGGAGGGGGTTAAATTCACCCCTCCACTTT	CASSLPQRRGLNSPLHF
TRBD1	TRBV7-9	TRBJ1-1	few	TGTGCCAGCACCAAGACGGGGGGACAGGGTACCGCTTTCTTT	CASTKTGGQGTAFF
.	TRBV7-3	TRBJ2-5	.	TGTGCCAGCATCCCGCGTCGGGGCACTCAAGAGACCCAGTACTTC	CASIPRRGTQETQYF
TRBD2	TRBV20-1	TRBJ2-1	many	TGCAGTGCTAGAACTAGCGGGAAGCTTTACGAGCAGTTCTTC	CSARTSGKLYEQFF
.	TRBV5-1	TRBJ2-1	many	TGCGCCAGCAGCTTGGAGGGAGACAATGAGCAGTTCTTC	CASSLEGDNEQFF
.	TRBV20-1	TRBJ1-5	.	TGCAGTGCTAGAGATCGTAGGCTACCGAATCAGCCCCAGCATTTT	CSARDRRLPNQPQHF
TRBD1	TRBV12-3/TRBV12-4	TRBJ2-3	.	TGTGCCTGCAGACATAGGACAGGGGTAGGGTTTACAGATACGCAGTATTTT	CACRHRTGVGFTDTQYF
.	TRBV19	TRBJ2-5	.	TGTGCCAGTAGTATCGTCGGAGACGGAGAGACCCAGTACTTC	CASSIVGDGETQYF
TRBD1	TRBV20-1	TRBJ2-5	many	TGCAGTGCTCATTCGCTAAGGACAGGAAAAGAGACCCAGTACTTC	CSAHSLRTGKETQYF
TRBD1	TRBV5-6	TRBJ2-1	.	TGTGCCAGCAGCTTTCCCCGGGACAGGGGGTTGAATGAGCAGTTCTTC	CASSFPRDRGLNEQFF
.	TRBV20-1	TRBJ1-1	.	TGCAGTGCTGTTAGCGGGACTGAAGCTTTCTTT	CSAVSGTEAFF
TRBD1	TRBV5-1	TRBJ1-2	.	TGCGCCAGCAGCTGGACTACGGCGGACAGGGCCTATGGCTACACCTTC	CASSWTTADRAYGYTF
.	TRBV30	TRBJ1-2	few	TGTGCCTGGTGGCAGGGTGTGGGGGGCTACACCTTC	CAWWQGVGGYTF
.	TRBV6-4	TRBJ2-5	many	TGTGCCAGCAGCCGGGACGGATCAGAGACCCAGTACTTC	CASSRDGSETQYF
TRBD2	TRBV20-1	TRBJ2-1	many	TGCAGTGCTAGAGTTAGTAGCGGGAGATCCTACAATGAGCAGTTCTTC	CSARVSSGRSYNEQFF
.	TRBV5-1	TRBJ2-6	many	TGCGCCAGCAGCGAGGGATTCTCTGGGGCCAACGTCCTGACTTTC	CASSEGFSGANVLTF
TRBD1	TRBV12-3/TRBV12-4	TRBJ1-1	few	TGTGCCAGCAGGGGCCTCAGGGGGGGTATCACTGAAGCTTTCTTT	CASRGLRGGITEAFF
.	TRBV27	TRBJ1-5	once	TGTGCCGGCAGTTTAACAAGGACCCGCAATCGGCCCCAGCATTTT	CAGSLTRTRNRPQHF
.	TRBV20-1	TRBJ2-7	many	TGCAGTGCCACCTTACTCGGGGAGCAGTACTTC	CSATLLGEQYF
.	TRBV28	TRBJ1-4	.	TGTGCCAGCAGCACGGGGAGGGTCGGATCGACTAATGAAGAACTGTTTTTT	CASSTGRVGSTNEELFF
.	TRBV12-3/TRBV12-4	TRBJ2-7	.	TGTGCCAGCAGTTTAGACCACGAGCAGTACTTC	CASSLDHEQYF